This T cell receptor beta chain was captured by sequencing in a study of T cell changes during pregnancy in multiple sclerosis. Method: immunoSEQ multiplex PCR; TCRdb's copy keeps in-frame clones and lacks some. Counted here are around 57,000 clones, about nine tenths occurring once; the ten biggest clones make up over 2%. The sequencing used peripheral blood, collected in the third trimester of pregnancy. The TCR originated in a female donor in good health, enrolled as a control in a pregnancy study.

The CDR3 DNA sequence: TGCAGCGTTGCGACAGTAGCTAGAAAATTAGAAGCTTTCTTT. Protein product: CSVATVARKLEAFF. The chain joins TRBV29-1 to TRBJ1-1; D is perhaps TRBD1 (5 bases). This CDR3 spans 14 amino acids. The germline V and J ends were trimmed by 4 bases and 8 bases, with 20 bases remaining between them. The V gene's germline CDR1 is SQVTM and CDR2 ANQGSEA.